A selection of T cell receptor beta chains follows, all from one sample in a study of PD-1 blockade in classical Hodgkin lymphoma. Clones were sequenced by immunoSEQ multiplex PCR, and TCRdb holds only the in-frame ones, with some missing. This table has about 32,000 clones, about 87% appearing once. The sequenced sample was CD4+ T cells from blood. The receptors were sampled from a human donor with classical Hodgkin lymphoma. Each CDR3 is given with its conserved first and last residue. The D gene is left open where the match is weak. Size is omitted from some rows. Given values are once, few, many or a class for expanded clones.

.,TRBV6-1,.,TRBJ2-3,CASTDPGASTDTQYF,TGTGCCAGCACCGACCCAGGAGCAAGCACAGATACGCAGTATTTT
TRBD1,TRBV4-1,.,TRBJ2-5,CASSQRDRGWETQYF,TGCGCCAGCAGCCAACGGGACAGGGGTTGGGAGACCCAGTACTTC
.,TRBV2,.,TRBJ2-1,CASNYYNEQFF,TGTGCCAGTAATTACTACAATGAGCAGTTCTTC
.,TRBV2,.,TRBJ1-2,CASMKGDRRWSGYTF,TGTGCCAGCATGAAAGGAGACAGGAGGTGGTCTGGCTACACCTTC
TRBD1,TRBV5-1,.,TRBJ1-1,CASSKQGPEKTEAFF,TGCGCCAGCAGCAAACAGGGGCCGGAAAAAACTGAAGCTTTCTTT
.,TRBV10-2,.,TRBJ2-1,CASSDPVLDEQFF,TGCGCCAGCAGTGACCCCGTACTTGATGAGCAGTTCTTC
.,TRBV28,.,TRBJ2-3,CASSPYTDTQYF,TGTGCCAGCAGCCCATACACAGATACGCAGTATTTT
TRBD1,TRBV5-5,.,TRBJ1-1,CASSPRGSNTEAFF,TGTGCCAGCAGCCCCAGGGGGTCGAACACTGAAGCTTTCTTT
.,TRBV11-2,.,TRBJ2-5,CASSPGAGTQYF,TGTGCCAGCAGCCCGGGGGCGGGGACCCAGTACTTC
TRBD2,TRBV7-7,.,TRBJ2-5,CASSLGGPSGRAETQYF,TGTGCTAGCAGCTTAGGCGGGCCGAGCGGGAGGGCTGAGACCCAGTACTTC
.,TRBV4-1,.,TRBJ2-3,CASSQENPSWPTDTQYF,TGCGCCAGCAGCCAAGAAAATCCTAGTTGGCCCACAGATACGCAGTATTTT
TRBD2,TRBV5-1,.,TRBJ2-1,CASRETSGIPYNEQFF,TGCGCCAGCAGGGAGACTAGCGGGATTCCCTACAATGAGCAGTTCTTC
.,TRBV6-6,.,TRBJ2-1,CALGAGTTYNEQFF,TGTGCCCTGGGAGCGGGCACCACATACAATGAGCAGTTCTTC
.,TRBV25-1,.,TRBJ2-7,CASSGGGYEQYF,TGTGCCAGCAGTGGAGGGGGGTACGAGCAGTACTTC
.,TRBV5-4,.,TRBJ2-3,CASSLGAADTQYF,TGTGCCAGCAGCTTGGGGGCCGCAGATACGCAGTATTTT
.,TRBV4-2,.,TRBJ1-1,CASSHSGTPNTEAFF,TGTGCCAGCAGCCATTCGGGTACACCGAACACTGAAGCTTTCTTT
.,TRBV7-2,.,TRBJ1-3,CASSQQQGRYTIYF,TGTGCCAGCAGCCAGCAACAGGGTCGGTACACCATATATTTT
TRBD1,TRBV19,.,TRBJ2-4,CASSSRQGNIQYF,TGTGCCAGTAGTTCTCGACAGGGTAACATTCAGTACTTC
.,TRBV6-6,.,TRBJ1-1,CASSLLQGNTEAFF,TGTGCCAGCAGTTTATTACAGGGGAACACTGAAGCTTTCTTT
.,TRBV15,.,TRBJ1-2,CATQRSKDNYGYTF,TGTGCCACCCAGCGGAGCAAGGATAACTATGGCTACACCTTC
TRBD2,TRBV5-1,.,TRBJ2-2,CASSPARGANTGELFF,TGCGCCAGCAGCCCGGCCCGGGGGGCGAACACCGGGGAGCTGTTTTTT
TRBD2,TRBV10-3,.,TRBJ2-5,CAISDFTSGQETQYF,TGTGCCATCAGTGATTTTACTAGCGGCCAAGAGACCCAGTACTTC
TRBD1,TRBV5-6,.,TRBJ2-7,CASSQGAFRGEQYF,TGTGCCAGCAGCCAGGGGGCGTTCCGGGGCGAGCAGTACTTC
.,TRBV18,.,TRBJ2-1,CASSHGTPLTYNEQFF,TGTGCCAGCTCACACGGGACACCCCTAACCTACAATGAGCAGTTCTTC
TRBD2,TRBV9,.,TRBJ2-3,CASSEPPGLATDTQYF,TGTGCCAGCAGCGAGCCTCCGGGACTAGCAACAGATACGCAGTATTTT
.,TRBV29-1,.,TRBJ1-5,CSAAQGDYQPQHF,TGCAGCGCAGCACAGGGCGATTATCAGCCCCAGCATTTT
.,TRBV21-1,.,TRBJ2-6,CASSPGTGGAGGANVLTF,TGTGCCAGCAGCCCAGGGACAGGGGGCGCGGGTGGGGCCAACGTCCTGACTTTC
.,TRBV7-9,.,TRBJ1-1,CAGGGNTEAFF,TGTGCCGGGGGGGGGAACACTGAAGCTTTCTTT
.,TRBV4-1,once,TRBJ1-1,CASRRDLAGPTEAFF,TGCGCCAGCAGGCGTGATCTCGCAGGGCCAACTGAAGCTTTCTTT
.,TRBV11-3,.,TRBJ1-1,CASSYKDYTEAFF,TGTGCCAGCAGCTATAAGGATTACACTGAAGCTTTCTTT
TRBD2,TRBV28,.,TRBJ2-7,CASKPGLALMGDEQYF,TGTGCCAGCAAACCGGGACTAGCGCTAATGGGGGACGAGCAGTACTTC
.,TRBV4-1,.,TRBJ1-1,CASSQVMRGVGTEAFF,TGCGCCAGCAGCCAGGTTATGAGGGGAGTTGGGACTGAAGCTTTCTTT
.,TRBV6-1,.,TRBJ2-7,CASSEDGGSNYEQYF,TGTGCCAGCAGTGAGGACGGAGGGTCCAACTACGAGCAGTACTTC
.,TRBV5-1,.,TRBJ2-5,CASSSGRPGLGTQYF,TGCGCCAGCAGCTCGGGACGACCGGGTTTAGGGACCCAGTACTTC
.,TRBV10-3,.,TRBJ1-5,CAISDRVGQPQHF,TGTGCCATCAGTGATAGGGTGGGTCAGCCCCAGCATTTT
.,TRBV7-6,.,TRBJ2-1,CASSRTAESSYNEQFF,TGTGCCAGCAGCCGAACAGCGGAAAGCTCCTACAATGAGCAGTTCTTC
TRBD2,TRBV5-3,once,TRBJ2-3,CARSLPAGGGDTQYF,TGTGCCAGAAGCTTGCCAGCGGGAGGGGGGGATACGCAGTATTTT
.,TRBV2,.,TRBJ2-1,CASSDGLYNEQFF,TGTGCCAGCAGTGATGGACTTTACAATGAGCAGTTCTTC
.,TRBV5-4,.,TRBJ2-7,CASSTGDLYEQYF,TGTGCCAGCAGCACCGGGGACTTATACGAGCAGTACTTC
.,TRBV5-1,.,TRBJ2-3,CASSLGFPSTDTQYF,TGCGCCAGCAGCTTGGGCTTTCCAAGCACAGATACGCAGTATTTT
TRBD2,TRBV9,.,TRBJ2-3,CASSVAPTSGGGSSYTQYF,TGTGCCAGCAGCGTAGCCCCAACTAGCGGGGGAGGGTCTTCGTATACGCAGTATTTT
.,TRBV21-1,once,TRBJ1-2,CASSLRDNNYGYTF,TGTGCCAGCAGCCTCCGGGACAATAACTATGGCTACACCTTC
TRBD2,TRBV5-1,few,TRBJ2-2,CASSASRGRNGELFF,TGCGCCAGCAGCGCTTCTCGCGGGAGGAACGGGGAGCTGTTTTTT
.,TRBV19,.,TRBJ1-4,CASSMAATNEKLFF,TGTGCCAGTAGTATGGCAGCAACTAATGAAAAACTGTTTTTT
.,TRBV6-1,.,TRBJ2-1,CASSEPGRPYNEQFF,TGTGCCAGCAGTGAACCAGGGAGACCCTACAATGAGCAGTTCTTC
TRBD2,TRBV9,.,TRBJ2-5,CASSVGLAGRPKETQYF,TGTGCCAGCAGCGTAGGTTTAGCGGGGAGGCCCAAAGAGACCCAGTACTTC
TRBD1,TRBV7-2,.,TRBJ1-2,CASSLEGQGASGYTF,TGTGCCAGCAGCTTAGAGGGACAGGGGGCGAGTGGCTACACCTTC
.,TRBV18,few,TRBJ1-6,CASSLRQVQGNSPLHF,TGTGCCAGCTCACTCCGACAGGTCCAAGGGAATTCACCCCTCCACTTT
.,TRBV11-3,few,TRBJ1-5,CASSLGGNDQPQHF,TGTGCCAGCAGCTTAGGGGGAAATGATCAGCCCCAGCATTTT
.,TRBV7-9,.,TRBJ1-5,CASSQGGGTNQPQHF,TGTGCCAGCAGCCAAGGGGGGGGTACCAATCAGCCCCAGCATTTT
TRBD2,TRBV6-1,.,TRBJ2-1,CASKLAGDSYNEQFF,TGTGCCAGCAAATTAGCGGGAGATTCCTACAATGAGCAGTTCTTC
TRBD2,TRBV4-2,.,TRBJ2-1,CASSPSGNMVSNEQFF,TGTGCCAGCAGCCCGAGCGGGAATATGGTTAGCAATGAGCAGTTCTTC
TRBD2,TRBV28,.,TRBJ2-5,CASSSEGIGGKETQYF,TGTGCCAGCAGTAGCGAAGGTATCGGGGGGAAAGAGACCCAGTACTTC
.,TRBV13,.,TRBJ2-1,CASSLPRGSFNEQFF,TGTGCCAGCAGCTTACCCCGGGGGAGTTTTAATGAGCAGTTCTTC
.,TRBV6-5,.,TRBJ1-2,CVSSYSRGWANYGYTF,TGTGTCAGCAGTTACTCAAGGGGATGGGCTAACTATGGCTACACCTTC
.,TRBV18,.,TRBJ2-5,CASSPGWGAQETQYF,TGTGCCAGCTCACCCGGTTGGGGTGCTCAAGAGACCCAGTACTTC
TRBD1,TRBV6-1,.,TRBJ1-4,CASSERTGIITNEKLFF,TGTGCCAGCAGTGAAAGGACAGGGATTATAACTAATGAAAAACTGTTTTTT